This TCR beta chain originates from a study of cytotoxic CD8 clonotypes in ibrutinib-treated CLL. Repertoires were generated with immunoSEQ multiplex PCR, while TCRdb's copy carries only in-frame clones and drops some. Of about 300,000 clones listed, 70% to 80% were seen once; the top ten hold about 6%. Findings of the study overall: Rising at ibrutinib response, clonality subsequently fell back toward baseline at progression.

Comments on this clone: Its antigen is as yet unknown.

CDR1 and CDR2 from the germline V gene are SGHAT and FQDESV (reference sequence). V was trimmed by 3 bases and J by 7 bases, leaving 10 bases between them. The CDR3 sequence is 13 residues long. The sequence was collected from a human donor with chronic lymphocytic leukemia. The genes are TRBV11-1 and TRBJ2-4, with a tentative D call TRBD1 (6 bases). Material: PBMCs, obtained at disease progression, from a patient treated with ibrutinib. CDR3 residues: CASSLGTPNIQYF. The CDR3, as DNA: TGTGCCAGCAGCTTGGGGACACCGAACATTCAGTACTTC.